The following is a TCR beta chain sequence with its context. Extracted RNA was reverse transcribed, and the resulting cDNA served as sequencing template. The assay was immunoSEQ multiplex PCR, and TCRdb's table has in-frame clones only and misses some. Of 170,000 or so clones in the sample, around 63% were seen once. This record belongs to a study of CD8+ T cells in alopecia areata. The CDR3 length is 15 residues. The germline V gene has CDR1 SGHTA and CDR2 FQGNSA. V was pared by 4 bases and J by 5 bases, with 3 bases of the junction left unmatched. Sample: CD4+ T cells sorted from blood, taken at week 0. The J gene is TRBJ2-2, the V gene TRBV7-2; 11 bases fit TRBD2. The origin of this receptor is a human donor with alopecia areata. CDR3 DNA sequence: TGTGCCAGCAGCTCCAGGACTAGCGGGACCGGGGAGCTGTTTTTT. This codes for CASSSRTSGTGELFF.